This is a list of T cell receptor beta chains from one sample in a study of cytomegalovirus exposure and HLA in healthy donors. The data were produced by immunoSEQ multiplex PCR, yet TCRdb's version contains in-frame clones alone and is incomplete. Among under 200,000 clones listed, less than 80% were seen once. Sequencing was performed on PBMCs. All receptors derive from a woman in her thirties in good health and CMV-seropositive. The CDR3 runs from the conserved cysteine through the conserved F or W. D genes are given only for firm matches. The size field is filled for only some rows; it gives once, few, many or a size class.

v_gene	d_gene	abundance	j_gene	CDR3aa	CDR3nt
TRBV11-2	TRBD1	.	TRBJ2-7	CASSSEGQGPYEQYF	TGTGCCAGCAGTTCCGAGGGACAGGGGCCCTACGAGCAGTACTTC
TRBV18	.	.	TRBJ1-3	CASSLAGLGNTIYF	TGTGCCAGCTCACTAGCCGGACTTGGAAACACCATATATTTT
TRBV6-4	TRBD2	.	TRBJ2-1	CASSEGAMSGVEQFF	TGTGCCAGCAGTGAGGGTGCGATGAGCGGGGTCGAGCAGTTCTTC
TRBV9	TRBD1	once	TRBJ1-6	CASTRQGRGSPLHF	TGTGCCAGCACACGACAGGGCCGGGGTTCACCCCTCCACTTT
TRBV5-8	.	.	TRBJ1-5	CASSLSGESNQPQHF	TGTGCCAGCAGCTTGTCCGGGGAAAGCAATCAGCCCCAGCATTTT
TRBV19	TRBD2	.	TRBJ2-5	CASSPGGGTRETQYF	TGTGCCAGTAGCCCCGGGGGAGGGACGCGAGAGACCCAGTACTTC
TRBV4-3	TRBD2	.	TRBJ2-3	CASSQASGVDTQYF	TGCGCCAGCAGCCAAGCTAGCGGGGTAGATACGCAGTATTTT
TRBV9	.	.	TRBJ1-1	CASSVDPFTIGGTEAFF	TGTGCCAGCAGCGTAGACCCCTTCACCATAGGGGGCACTGAAGCTTTCTTT
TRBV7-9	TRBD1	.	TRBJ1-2	CASSPQPGQGGNGYTF	TGTGCCAGCAGCCCACAACCGGGACAGGGCGGGAATGGCTACACCTTC
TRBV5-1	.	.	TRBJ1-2	CASSETVTLYGYTF	TGCGCCAGCAGCGAGACGGTGACTCTCTATGGCTACACCTTC
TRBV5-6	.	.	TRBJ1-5	CASSSGDNNQPQHF	TGTGCCAGCAGCTCTGGGGACAACAATCAGCCCCAGCATTTT
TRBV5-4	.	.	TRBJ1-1	CASSPREYTEAFF	TGTGCCAGCAGCCCCCGGGAATACACTGAAGCTTTCTTT
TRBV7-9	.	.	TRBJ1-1	CAHQGQIGQGEAFF	TGTGCCCACCAGGGGCAAATTGGTCAGGGTGAAGCTTTCTTT
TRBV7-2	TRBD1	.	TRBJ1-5	CASSPRTGSNQPQHF	TGTGCCAGCAGCCCGAGGACAGGGAGCAATCAGCCCCAGCATTTT
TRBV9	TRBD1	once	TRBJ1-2	CASSVAVRQGLQGYTF	TGTGCCAGCAGCGTAGCCGTCAGACAGGGATTGCAGGGCTACACCTTC
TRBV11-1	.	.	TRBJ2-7	CASSYFLAGDPPAYEQYF	TGTGCCAGCAGCTACTTCTTGGCAGGGGACCCCCCTGCCTACGAGCAGTACTTC
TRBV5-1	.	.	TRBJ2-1	CASSLVVRGSSYNEQFF	TGCGCCAGCAGCTTGGTAGTCAGGGGAAGCTCCTACAATGAGCAGTTCTTC
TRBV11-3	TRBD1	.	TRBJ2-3	CASSDRGVTDTQYF	TGTGCCAGCAGTGACAGGGGCGTCACAGATACGCAGTATTTT
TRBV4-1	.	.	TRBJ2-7	CASSQGPGGHYEQYF	TGCGCCAGCAGCCAAGGTCCCGGAGGCCACTACGAGCAGTACTTC
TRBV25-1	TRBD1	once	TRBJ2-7	CASSETGSRGEQYF	TGTGCCAGCAGTGAGACAGGGTCCCGGGGAGAGCAGTACTTC
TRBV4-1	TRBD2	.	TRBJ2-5	CASSRDGGDQETQYF	TGCGCCAGCAGCCGAGACGGGGGGGATCAAGAGACCCAGTACTTC
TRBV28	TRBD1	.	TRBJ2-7	CASRPLTGIHEQYF	TGTGCCAGCAGGCCCTTGACAGGGATCCACGAGCAGTACTTC
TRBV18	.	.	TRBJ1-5	CASSRGRQGLNQPQHF	TGTGCCAGCTCACGGGGACGGCAGGGGTTAAATCAGCCCCAGCATTTT
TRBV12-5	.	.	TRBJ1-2	CASGFGGYGYTF	TGTGCTAGTGGTTTCGGAGGGTATGGCTACACCTTC
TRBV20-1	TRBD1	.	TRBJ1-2	CSAGTGDGYTF	TGCAGTGCCGGGACAGGGGATGGCTACACCTTC
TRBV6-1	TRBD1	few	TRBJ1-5	CASSERTGGYQPQHF	TGTGCCAGCAGTGAGAGGACAGGGGGCTATCAGCCCCAGCATTTT
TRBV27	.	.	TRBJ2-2	CASSPPWADGTGELFF	TGTGCCAGCAGTCCCCCGTGGGCTGATGGCACCGGGGAGCTGTTTTTT
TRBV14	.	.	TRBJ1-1	CASSPGVDLNTEAFF	TGTGCCAGCAGCCCGGGAGTGGATTTGAACACTGAAGCTTTCTTT
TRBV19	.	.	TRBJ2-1	CASSSLYNEQFF	TGTGCCAGTAGTTCCCTATACAATGAGCAGTTCTTC
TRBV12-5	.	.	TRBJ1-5	CASGLAGSNQPQHF	TGTGCTAGTGGTCTCGCAGGTAGCAATCAGCCCCAGCATTTT
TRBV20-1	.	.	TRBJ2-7	CSASRGYEQYF	TGCAGTGCTAGTCGGGGATACGAGCAGTACTTC
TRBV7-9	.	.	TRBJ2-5	CSSSSPERGTRETQYF	TGTTCCAGCAGCTCCCCCGAGCGCGGCACAAGAGAGACCCAGTACTTC
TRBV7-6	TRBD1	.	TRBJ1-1	CASSSGQGADTEAFF	TGTGCCAGCAGCTCCGGACAGGGGGCTGACACTGAAGCTTTCTTT
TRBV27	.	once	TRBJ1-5	CASSSLRDPYSNQPQHF	TGTGCCAGCAGTTCCTTGCGGGATCCATATAGCAATCAGCCCCAGCATTTT
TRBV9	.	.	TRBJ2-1	CASSLRGGDSYNEQFF	TGTGCCAGCAGCCTCAGGGGTGGCGACTCCTACAATGAGCAGTTCTTC
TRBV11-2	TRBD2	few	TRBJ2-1	CASSQGTSGSGARNEQFF	TGTGCCAGCAGCCAGGGGACTAGCGGGAGTGGGGCCCGCAATGAGCAGTTCTTC
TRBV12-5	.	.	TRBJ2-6	CASGLVRRGLLVSLAGANVLTF	TGTGCTAGTGGTTTGGTACGCAGGGGCCTCCTGGTATCTTTGGCTGGGGCCAACGTCCTGACTTTC